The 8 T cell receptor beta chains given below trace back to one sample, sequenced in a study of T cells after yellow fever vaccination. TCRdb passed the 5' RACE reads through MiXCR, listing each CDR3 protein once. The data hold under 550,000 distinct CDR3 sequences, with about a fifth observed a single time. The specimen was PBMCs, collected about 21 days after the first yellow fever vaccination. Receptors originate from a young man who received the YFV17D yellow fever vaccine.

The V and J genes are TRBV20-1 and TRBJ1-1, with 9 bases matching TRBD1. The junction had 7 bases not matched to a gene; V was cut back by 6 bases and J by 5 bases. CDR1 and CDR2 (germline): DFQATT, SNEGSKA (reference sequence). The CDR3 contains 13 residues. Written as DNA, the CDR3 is TGCAGTGCCCCGAACAGGGGGCGGACTGAAGCTTTCTTT. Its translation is CSAPNRGRTEAFF.

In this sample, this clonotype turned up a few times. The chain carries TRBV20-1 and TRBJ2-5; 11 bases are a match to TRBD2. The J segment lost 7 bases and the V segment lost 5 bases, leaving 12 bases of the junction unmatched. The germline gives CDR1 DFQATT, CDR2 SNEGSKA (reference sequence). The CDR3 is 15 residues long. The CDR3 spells CSAPNVAGGIGTQYF. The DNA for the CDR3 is TGCAGTGCTCCGAATGTAGCGGGGGGGATTGGGACCCAGTACTTC.

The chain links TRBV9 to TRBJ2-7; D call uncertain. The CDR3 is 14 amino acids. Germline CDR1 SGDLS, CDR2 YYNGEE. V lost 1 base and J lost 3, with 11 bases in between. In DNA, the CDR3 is TGTGCCAGCAGCGTATCAGGCCAAGGCTACGAGCAGTACTTC. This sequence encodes CASSVSGQGYEQYF.

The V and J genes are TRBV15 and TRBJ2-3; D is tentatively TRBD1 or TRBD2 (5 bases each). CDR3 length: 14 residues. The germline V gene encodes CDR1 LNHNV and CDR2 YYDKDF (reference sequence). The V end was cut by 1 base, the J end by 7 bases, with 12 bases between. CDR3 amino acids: CATSRGNEGNTQYF. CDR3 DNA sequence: TGTGCCACCAGCAGAGGCAACGAGGGGAATACGCAGTATTTT.

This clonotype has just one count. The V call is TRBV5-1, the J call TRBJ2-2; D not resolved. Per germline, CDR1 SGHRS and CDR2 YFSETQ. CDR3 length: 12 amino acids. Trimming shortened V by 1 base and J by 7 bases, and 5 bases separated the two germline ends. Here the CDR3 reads CASSLYGGELFF. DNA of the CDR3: TGCGCCAGCAGCTTGTACGGCGGGGAGCTGTTTTTT.

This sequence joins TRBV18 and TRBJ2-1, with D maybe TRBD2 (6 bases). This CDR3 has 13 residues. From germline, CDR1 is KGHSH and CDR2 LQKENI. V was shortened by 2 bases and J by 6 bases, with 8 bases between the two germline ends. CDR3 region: CASSPGRGNEQFF. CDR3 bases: TGTGCCAGCTCACCAGGGCGGGGCAATGAGCAGTTCTTC.

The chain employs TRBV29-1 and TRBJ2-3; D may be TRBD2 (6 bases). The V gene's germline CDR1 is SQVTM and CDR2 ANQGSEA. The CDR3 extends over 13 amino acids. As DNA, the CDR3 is TGCACCGGGTCCTTGGCCGGGGGAGAGGCGCAGTATTTT. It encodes CTGSLAGGEAQYF.

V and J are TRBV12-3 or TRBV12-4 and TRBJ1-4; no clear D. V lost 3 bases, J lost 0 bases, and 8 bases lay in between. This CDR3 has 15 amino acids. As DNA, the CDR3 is TGTGCCAGCAGTTTGTATCTCACAACTAATGAAAAACTGTTTTTT. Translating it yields CASSLYLTTNEKLFF.